This entry lists 9 T cell receptor beta chains sequenced from one sample in a study of cytomegalovirus exposure and HLA in healthy donors. Libraries were prepared by immunoSEQ multiplex PCR; TCRdb keeps only in-frame clonotypes and omits some of them. The table has 160,000 or so clones, 80% to 85% seen once; the top ten hold more than 8.5%. The sequencing sample was made of PBMCs. The origin of the receptors is a man aged 30 to 39 in good health and CMV-seropositive.

This chain uses TRBV4-3 with TRBJ2-5; TRBD1 matches 7 bases. V was clipped by 2 bases and J by 4 bases; unmatched bases: 10. Germline-derived CDR1 and CDR2 are LGHNA and YSLEER. The CDR3 totals 16 residues. Here the CDR3 reads CASSQSDQGVIETQYF. As DNA, the CDR3 is TGCGCCAGCAGCCAAAGCGACCAGGGGGTCATAGAGACCCAGTACTTC.

The rearrangement links TRBV29-1 to TRBJ2-2; D might be TRBD2 (6 bases). Germline CDR1 is SQVTM and CDR2 is ANQGSEA. This CDR3 has 15 amino acids. V shed 4 bases and J shed 1 base, with 13 bases lying between them. The CDR3 nucleotides are TGCAGCGTTGGCAGACTAGGCGGGAACACCGGGGAGCTGTTTTTT. Translated: CSVGRLGGNTGELFF.

The chain uses TRBV9 and TRBJ2-3; 9 nucleotides match TRBD2. The V gene's germline CDR1 is SGDLS and CDR2 YYNGEE. Trimming removed 4 bases from V and 1 base from J; junction bases left unmatched: 7. This CDR3 comprises 16 residues. Written as DNA, the CDR3 is TGTGCCAGCAGCCCTCTAGCGGGATTCGGCACAGATACGCAGTATTTT. It encodes CASSPLAGFGTDTQYF.

The chain combines TRBV11-3 with TRBJ2-5; 15 bases are a match to TRBD2. There are 16 residues in the CDR3. Trimming took 1 base from V and 5 from J; bases not matched to a gene: 2. Germline values: CDR1 SGHNT, CDR2 YENEEA. The CDR3 bases are TGTGCCAGCAGCTTAGCCGGGACTAGCGGGAGGGAGACCCAGTACTTC. Its translation is CASSLAGTSGRETQYF.

This chain links TRBV7-6 with TRBJ2-5; D is possibly TRBD2 (5 bases). The CDR3 runs 16 residues. The V and J ends lost 4 bases and 4 bases respectively, with 19 bases between them. Germline CDR1 and CDR2: SGHVS and FNYEAQ. CDR3 sequence (DNA): TGTGCCAGCAGCTCCCGGTTACGCAAAGGAGGAGAGACCCAGTACTTC. This codes for CASSSRLRKGGETQYF.

CDR3 in amino acids: CASSVQTGVNTEAFF. The CDR3 bases are TGTGCCAGCAGCGTCCAGACAGGGGTGAACACTGAAGCTTTCTTT. The chain carries TRBV9 and TRBJ1-1, with 8 bases that match TRBD1. The V segment lost 2 bases and the J segment 0 bases; nucleotides outside the gene matches: 3. This CDR3 spans 15 amino acids. Germline V gene sequence: CDR1 SGDLS, CDR2 YYNGEE.

The chain has TRBV30 and TRBJ2-7; D is possibly TRBD2 (5 bases). CDR1 is GTSNPN, CDR2 SVGIG, per germline (reference sequence). The CDR3 has 14 amino acids. Deletions cut 0 bases from V and 3 bases from J, with 12 bases between. This chain's CDR3 is CAWSVLGRHYEQYF. CDR3 in DNA: TGTGCCTGGAGTGTACTAGGGCGGCACTACGAGCAGTACTTC. The full variable domain, its missing parts supplied by reference TRBV30 and TRBJ2-7, is SQTIHQWPATLVQPVGSPLSLECTVEGTSNPNLYWYRQAAGRGLQLLFYSVGIGQISSEVPQNLSASRPQDRQFILSSKKLLLSDSGFYLCAWSVLGRHYEQYFGPGTRLTVT.

The genes are TRBV29-1 and TRBJ1-2, with a tentative D call TRBD1 (6 bases). V was trimmed by 5 bases and J by 7 bases, leaving 23 bases between them. Germline V CDR1 and CDR2: SQVTM, ANQGSEA. The CDR3 has 15 residues. The CDR3 spells CSVYPRQGISSGYTF. The DNA for the CDR3 is TGCAGCGTTTACCCTCGGCAGGGGATTTCGTCTGGCTACACCTTC.

The chain uses TRBV5-4 and TRBJ2-5; 8 bases are a match to TRBD1. The germline V gene encodes CDR1 SGHNT and CDR2 YYREEE (reference sequence). The V segment lost 5 bases and the J segment 4 bases; nucleotides outside the gene matches: 7. The CDR3 is 14 amino acids. The CDR3 spells CASSSTGGRETQYF. Here the CDR3 DNA reads TGTGCCAGCAGTTCTACAGGGGGACGAGAGACCCAGTACTTC.